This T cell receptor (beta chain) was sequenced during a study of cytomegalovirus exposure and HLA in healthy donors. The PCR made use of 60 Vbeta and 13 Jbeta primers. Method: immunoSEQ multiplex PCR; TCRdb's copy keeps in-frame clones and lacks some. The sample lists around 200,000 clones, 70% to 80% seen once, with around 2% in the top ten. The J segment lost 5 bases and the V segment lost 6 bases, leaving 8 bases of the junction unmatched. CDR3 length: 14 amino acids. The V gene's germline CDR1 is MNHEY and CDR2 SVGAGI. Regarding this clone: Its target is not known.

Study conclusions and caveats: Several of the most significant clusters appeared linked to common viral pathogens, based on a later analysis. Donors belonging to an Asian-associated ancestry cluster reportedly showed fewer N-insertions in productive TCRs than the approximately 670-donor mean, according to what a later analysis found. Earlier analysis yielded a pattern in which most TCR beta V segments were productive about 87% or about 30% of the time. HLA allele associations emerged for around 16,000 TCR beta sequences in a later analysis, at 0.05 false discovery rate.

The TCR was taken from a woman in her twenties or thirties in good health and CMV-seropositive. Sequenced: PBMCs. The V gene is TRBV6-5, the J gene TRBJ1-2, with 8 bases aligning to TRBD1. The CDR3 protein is CASRVGQGIYGYTF. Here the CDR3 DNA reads TGTGCCAGCAGAGTCGGACAGGGAATTTATGGCTACACCTTC.